One TCR beta chain is described in this entry. The data derive from a study of T cell responses to AZD1222 COVID-19 vaccine. About the study: Combined were second doses at about 4 or about 12 weeks.

Profiling relied on immunoSEQ multiplex PCR, and the TCRdb table lists in-frame clones only, not all of them. The sample holds approximately 110,000 clones, 89% seen once. The sequence derives from an adult in good health. This specimen consisted of peripheral blood, obtained on day 0 of AZD1222 vaccination.

CDR3 DNA: TGTGCCAGCAATCCAAGGGCTCTTTCTGGAAACACCATATATTTT. Amino acid sequence: CASNPRALSGNTIYF. The chain couples TRBV2 to TRBJ1-3, with D unresolved. From germline, CDR1 is SNHLY and CDR2 FYNNEI. Trimming removed 7 bases at V and 1 base at J, with 14 bases between. The CDR3 has 15 amino acids.